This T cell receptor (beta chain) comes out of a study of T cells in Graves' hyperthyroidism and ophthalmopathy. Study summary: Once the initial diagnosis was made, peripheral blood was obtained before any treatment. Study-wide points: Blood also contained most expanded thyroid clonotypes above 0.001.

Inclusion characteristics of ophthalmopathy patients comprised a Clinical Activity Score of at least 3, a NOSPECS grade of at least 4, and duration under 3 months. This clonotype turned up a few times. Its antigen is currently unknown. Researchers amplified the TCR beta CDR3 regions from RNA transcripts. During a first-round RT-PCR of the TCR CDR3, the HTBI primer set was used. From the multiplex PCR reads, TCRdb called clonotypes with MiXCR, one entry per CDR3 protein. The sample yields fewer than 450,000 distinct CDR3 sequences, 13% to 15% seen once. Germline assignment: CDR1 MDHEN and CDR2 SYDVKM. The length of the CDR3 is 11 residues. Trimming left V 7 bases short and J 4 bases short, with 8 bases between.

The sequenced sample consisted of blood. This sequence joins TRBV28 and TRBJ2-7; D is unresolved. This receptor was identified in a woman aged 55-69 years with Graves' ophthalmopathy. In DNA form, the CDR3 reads TGTGCCAGCACCGCCGGATACGAGCAGTACTTC. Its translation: CASTAGYEQYF.